One sample yielded the 28 T cell receptor beta chains listed below, sequenced in a study of blood T cell repertoires in COVID-19. The data were produced by immunoSEQ multiplex PCR, yet TCRdb's version contains in-frame clones alone and is incomplete. The sample contains about 120,000 clones, around four fifths of which appear only once. The sample taken for sequencing was peripheral blood. Every receptor here comes from a man aged 25 to 40 with acute or convalescent COVID-19.

The J gene is TRBJ2-3, the V gene TRBV9, with 8 nucleotides matching TRBD2. The CDR3 runs to 16 residues. J gave up 0 bases and V 1 base, and 4 bases lay outside the gene matches. Germline V CDR1 and CDR2: SGDLS, YYNGEE. CDR3 protein: CASSVLAGSSTDTQYF. In nucleotides, the CDR3 is TGTGCCAGCAGCGTACTAGCGGGCTCAAGCACAGATACGCAGTATTTT. Based on the CDR3 plus reference TRBV9 and TRBJ2-3, the full variable domain is DSGVTQTPKHLITATGQRVTLRCSPRSGDLSVYWYQQSLDQGLQFLIQYYNGEERAKGNILERFSAQQFPDLHSELNLSSLELGDSALYFCASSVLAGSSTDTQYFGPGTRLTVL.

The sample holds one count of this clone. The chain recombines TRBV10-3 with TRBJ2-1; 10 bases are shared with TRBD2. The V gene end was trimmed by 4 bases and the J gene end by 5 bases; junction bases not matched to a gene: 8. The CDR3 is 16 residues long. Germline V gene sequence: CDR1 ENHRY, CDR2 SYGVKD. Here the CDR3 DNA reads TGTGCCATCAGTGTCGTTAGCGGGAGGCTCCACAATGAGCAGTTCTTC. Translating it yields CAISVVSGRLHNEQFF.

The rearrangement joins TRBV3-1 (or the pseudogene TRBV3-2) to TRBJ1-5; D is unclear. This CDR3 comprises 13 residues. V shed 2 bases and J shed 6 bases, with 8 bases lying between them. Germline V CDR1 and CDR2: LGHDT, YNNKEL (reference sequence). In DNA form, the CDR3 reads TGTGCCAGCAGCCAAAACGAGGGTCAGCCCCAGCATTTT. Translating gives CASSQNEGQPQHF.

This sequence joins TRBV6-2 or TRBV6-3 and TRBJ1-1; possible D gene TRBD1, 5 bases. Germline CDR1 and CDR2: MNHEY and SVGEGT. The CDR3 runs to 14 residues. Trimming pared 6 bases from V and 7 bases from J, leaving 18 bases between. CDR3 sequence: CASSQEQETGEAFF. The CDR3 DNA reads as TGTGCCAGCAGCCAAGAACAGGAGACGGGTGAAGCTTTCTTT.

The chain is built from TRBV9 and TRBJ1-3; TRBD1 matches at 7 bases. Germline V gene sequence: CDR1 SGDLS, CDR2 YYNGEE. The CDR3 has 15 residues. Trimming took 3 bases from V and 4 from J; bases not matched to a gene: 7. The CDR3, as DNA: TGTGCCAGCAGCGGGCGACAGGGTAAAGGAAACACCATATATTTT. Its protein is CASSGRQGKGNTIYF.

This chain connects TRBV30 to TRBJ2-5, with a possible D match to TRBD1 (6 bases). CDR1 GTSNPN and CDR2 SVGIG come from the germline V gene (reference sequence). The CDR3 has 15 amino acids. V was trimmed by 5 bases and J by 5 bases, leaving 21 bases between them. Here the CDR3 DNA reads TGTGCCTGGCTCCCAGGGGCCTTCGACGGGGAGACCCAGTACTTC. This translates into CAWLPGAFDGETQYF.

A single count supports this clone. This chain connects TRBV25-1 to TRBJ1-2; 9 bases align to TRBD1. The CDR3 runs to 13 residues. CDR1 and CDR2 (germline): MGHDK, SYGVNS. V was clipped by 6 bases and J by 5 bases; unmatched bases: 4. As DNA, the CDR3 is TGTGCCAGCAGGAGGGACAGGGAATATGGCTACACCTTC. Its translation: CASRRDREYGYTF.

The CDR3 nucleotides read TGTGCCAGCAGTCCTAGGGGGCGCGGGGTTAAGTCCTACGAGCAGTACGTC. It encodes CASSPRGRGVKSYEQYV. This rearrangement joins TRBV28 to TRBJ2-7; TRBD1 is a possible D gene (7 bases). V was trimmed by 5 bases and J by 1 base, leaving 21 bases between them. The germline CDR1 and CDR2 sequences are MDHEN and SYDVKM. The CDR3 covers 17 residues.

This clone was counted once. The chain employs TRBV5-6 and TRBJ2-1; possibly TRBD2 for D (5 bases). This CDR3 spans 15 amino acids. CDR1 and CDR2 (germline): SGHDT, YYEEEE. V lost 3 bases and J lost 0, with 10 bases in between. This chain's CDR3 is CASSSTTNSYNEQFF. CDR3 nucleotides: TGTGCCAGCAGCTCGACTACCAACTCCTACAATGAGCAGTTCTTC.

J is TRBJ2-2 and V is TRBV6-5, with no clear D. V was pared by 6 bases and J by 0 bases, with 5 bases between. This CDR3 has 13 amino acids. Germline V lookup: CDR1 MNHEY, CDR2 SVGAGI. CDR3 DNA: TGTGCCAGCAGCCCCACGAACACCGGGGAGCTGTTTTTT. Its protein is CASSPTNTGELFF.

The rearrangement uses TRBV7-9 and TRBJ2-2, with 14 positions matching TRBD2. The ends lost 5 bases at V and 0 bases at J; junction bases unmatched: 2. Germline loops: CDR1 SEHNR, CDR2 FQNEAQ (reference sequence). The CDR3 consists of 17 residues. This chain's CDR3 is CASSPGLAGANTGELFF. CDR3 in DNA: TGTGCCAGCAGCCCGGGACTAGCGGGAGCGAACACCGGGGAGCTGTTTTTT.

This clone was observed once. The chain links TRBV4-2 to TRBJ1-1, with D possibly being TRBD1 (6 bases). Germline CDR1 LGHNA, CDR2 YNFKEQ. The V end was cut by 1 base, the J end by 2 bases, with 8 bases between. The CDR3 is 14 residues long. The CDR3, as DNA: TGTGCCAGCAGCCAAGGGACAGAAAACACTGAAGCTTTCTTT. This translates into CASSQGTENTEAFF.

This clone was observed a single time. This chain links TRBV7-8 with TRBJ2-2, with unresolved D. Germline V lookup: CDR1 SGHVS, CDR2 FQNEAQ. V lost 1 base to trimming and J lost 4 bases, with 16 bases between them. The CDR3 has 17 amino acids. The CDR3, as DNA: TGTGCCAGCAGCTTAGGATACAGCCCTCAGCTCACCGGGGAGCTGTTTTTT. Protein sequence: CASSLGYSPQLTGELFF. Using reference TRBV7-8 and TRBJ2-2 for the parts outside the CDR3, the full variable domain is GAGVSQSPRYKVAKRGQDVALRCDPISGHVSLFWYQQALGQGPEFLTYFQNEAQLDKSGLPSDRFFAERPEGSVSTLKIQRTQQEDSAVYLCASSLGYSPQLTGELFFGEGSRLTVL.

The chain employs TRBV28 and TRBJ2-5, with TRBD2 identical over 11 bases. CDR1 is MDHEN and CDR2 is SYDVKM in the germline V gene. The CDR3 spans 17 residues. After removal of 6 bases from V and 2 bases from J, the junction contained 11 bases not matched to a gene. The CDR3 region has the DNA TGTGCCAGCAGAGCCAGACTAGCGGGAAGCACTCAAGAGACCCAGTACTTC. Amino acids: CASRARLAGSTQETQYF. Drawing the rest from reference TRBV28 and TRBJ2-5, the complete variable domain is DVKVTQSSRYLVKRTGEKVFLECVQDMDHENMFWYRQDPGLGLRLIYFSYDVKMKEKGDIPEGYSVSREKKERFSLILESASTNQTSMYLCASRARLAGSTQETQYFGPGTRLLVL.

This clone has just a few counts. The J gene is TRBJ2-7, the V gene TRBV7-9, with D tentatively TRBD1 (5 bases). The CDR3 runs to 13 residues. Germline CDR1 SEHNR, CDR2 FQNEAQ (reference sequence). V gave up 5 bases and J gave up 6 bases, with 14 bases separating them. CDR3 bases: TGTGCCAGCAGCCCGAAAGCAGGGATCGAGCAGTACTTC. Encoded protein: CASSPKAGIEQYF.

V usage is TRBV30 and J usage is TRBJ1-2, with D uncertain. Per the germline V gene, CDR1 is GTSNPN and CDR2 is SVGIG (reference sequence). The CDR3 sequence is 12 residues long. Trimming cost V 2 bases and J 4 bases, with 8 bases left between them. The CDR3 bases are TGTGCCTGGAGTATGTCAGTCTATGGCTACACCTTC. This sequence encodes CAWSMSVYGYTF.

This clone occurred a few times. J is TRBJ2-1 and V is TRBV21-1; the table's D gene call, TRBD2, was not cross checked with the DNA. TRBV21-1 is marked as a pseudogene. The CDR3 loop spans 19 amino acids. CDR3 sequence reads: CASTSRGASGRANYNEQFF. The CDR3 nucleotides read TGTGCCAGCACCTCAAGGGGGGCTAGCGGGAGGGCCAACTACAATGAGCAGTTCTTC.

This clone was picked up one time. The chain couples TRBV30 to TRBJ1-4; TRBD1 matches 8 bases. The CDR3 has 14 residues. V dropped 3 bases and J dropped 9; count of bases not matched to a gene: 9. Looked up from germline, CDR1 is GTSNPN and CDR2 is SVGIG (reference sequence). CDR3 bases: TGTGCCTGGAGCCCAACGGGACAGGTCAAAAAACTGTTTTTT. Translation: CAWSPTGQVKKLFF.

This clone was counted only a few times. This sequence joins TRBV2 and TRBJ1-1; D gene unclear. V was shortened by 7 bases and J by 5 bases, with 14 bases between the two germline ends. This CDR3 comprises 13 residues. The germline V gene has CDR1 SNHLY and CDR2 FYNNEI. CDR3 nucleotides: TGTGCCAGCACCGACGACGAGGTTACTGAAGCTTTCTTT. Amino acid sequence: CASTDDEVTEAFF.

CDR3 in DNA: TGTGCCAGCAGCTTAACAGGCCTTCAGCCCCAGCATTTT. Its protein product is CASSLTGLQPQHF. The chain combines TRBV5-6 with TRBJ1-5; possibly TRBD1 for D (5 bases). Trimming took off 2 bases at V and 6 bases at J, with 9 bases between the two ends. Germline values: CDR1 SGHDT, CDR2 YYEEEE. The CDR3 length is 13 residues. The full variable domain, rest sourced from reference TRBV5-6 and TRBJ1-5, is DAGVTQSPTHLIKTRGQQVTLRCSPKSGHDTVSWYQQALGQGPQFIFQYYEEEERQRGNFPDRFSGHQFPNYSSELNVNALLLGDSALYLCASSLTGLQPQHFGDGTRLSIL.

The genes are TRBV18 and TRBJ2-6, with TRBD1 matching over 7 bases. With V trimmed by 4 bases and J by 0 bases, 12 bases remained unmatched. Germline V lookup: CDR1 KGHSH, CDR2 LQKENI. This CDR3 spans 19 amino acids. The CDR3 DNA reads TGTGCCAGCTCACGTAACCAGGGGCCAGGGGGCTCTGGGGCCAACGTCCTGACTTTC. Translation: CASSRNQGPGGSGANVLTF.

The chain combines TRBV6-2 or TRBV6-3 with TRBJ2-2; D is unresolved. This CDR3 is 13 amino acids long. CDR1 is MNHEY and CDR2 is SVGEGT in the germline V gene. Trimming shortened V by 6 bases and J by 4 bases, and 9 bases separated the two germline ends. The CDR3 spells CASSRPGTGELFF. The CDR3 DNA reads TGTGCCAGCAGCAGACCGGGCACCGGGGAGCTGTTTTTT.

A word on this clone: Other nucleotide sequences in the sample specify the same CDR3. The gene calls are TRBV2 and TRBJ1-5, with D unresolved. The CDR3 extends over 14 amino acids. Germline V gene data show CDR1 as SNHLY and CDR2 as FYNNEI. V was clipped by 3 bases and J by 0 bases, with 6 bases between them. CDR3 nucleotide sequence: TGTGCCAGCAGTGACAGTTATAGCAATCAGCCCCAGCATTTT. As protein: CASSDSYSNQPQHF.

Only one count was recorded for this clone. This chain joins TRBV5-5 and TRBJ1-2; D is possibly TRBD1 (6 bases). Deletions cut 4 bases from V and 7 bases from J, with 14 bases between. This CDR3 spans 13 amino acids. Germline CDR1 SGHKS, CDR2 YYEKEE (reference sequence). CDR3 sequence reads: CASSPDGTFGYTF. The CDR3 coding sequence is TGTGCCAGCAGCCCCGACGGGACATTTGGCTACACCTTC.

CDR3 loop: CATSDTLPGGVWNEQFF. The CDR3 nucleotides are TGTGCCACCAGTGACACACTACCCGGGGGGGTATGGAATGAGCAGTTCTTC. V is TRBV24-1 and J is TRBJ2-1; 8 positions match TRBD2. The CDR3 consists of 17 residues. Trimming at V came to 4 bases and at J to 7 bases, leaving 14 bases not matched to a gene. Looked up from germline, CDR1 is KGHDR and CDR2 is SFDVKD.

This clone was seen only a few times. This chain uses TRBV27 with TRBJ1-6, with D perhaps TRBD1 (5 bases). V shed 5 bases and J shed 4 bases, with 15 bases lying between them. CDR1 and CDR2 from the germline V gene are MNHEY and SMNVEV (reference sequence). This CDR3 is built from 16 residues. CDR3 sequence reads: CASSPNPRDYNSPLHF. In DNA, the CDR3 is TGTGCCAGCAGTCCCAACCCCAGGGATTATAATTCACCCCTCCACTTT.

The chain couples TRBV6-5 to TRBJ1-5, with D unresolved. The ends were cut back, 6 bases at V and 4 bases at J, with 10 bases in the middle. CDR3 length: 13 residues. Germline loops: CDR1 MNHEY, CDR2 SVGAGI. This CDR3 reads CASSRHRNQPQHF. The DNA of the CDR3 is TGTGCCAGCAGCCGACACCGTAATCAGCCCCAGCATTTT.

This chain uses TRBV9 with TRBJ2-7, with 8 bases fitting TRBD2. CDR1 is SGDLS, CDR2 YYNGEE, per germline. The CDR3 length is 15 residues. With 0 bases clipped from V and 4 bases from J, the junction kept 6 bases outside the gene matches. In DNA form, the CDR3 reads TGTGCCAGCAGCGTAGGCGCGGGGGGTAGTTACGAGCAGTACTTC. This gives the protein CASSVGAGGSYEQYF.